The present TCR beta chain was sequenced within a study of blood T cell repertoires in COVID-19. Original methodology: Reference gene primer amplification yielded estimated nucleated cell counts. Method: immunoSEQ multiplex PCR; TCRdb's copy keeps in-frame clones and lacks some. Clone size and the V and J calls come from that table; the DNA yielded D and trimming. The repertoire has about 270,000 clones, over 80% of them found once; the top ten carry over 4%. The junction had 9 bases not matched to a gene; V was cut back by 4 bases and J by 3 bases. Germline V gene sequence: CDR1 PRHDT, CDR2 FYEKMQ (reference sequence). The CDR3 runs 18 residues.

Sequenced sample: PBMCs or T cells enriched from blood (not recorded which). This clonotype was sampled from a woman aged 25-40 years with acute COVID-19. The rearrangement joins TRBV13 to TRBJ2-7; 16 bases are shared with TRBD2. The chain's CDR3 is CASSSGGTSGRAFYEQYF. The CDR3 DNA follows: TGTGCCAGCAGCTCCGGTGGGACTAGCGGGAGGGCCTTCTACGAGCAGTACTTC.